These 26 T cell receptor beta chains were all obtained from the same sample, sequenced in a study of shared clonotypes between healthy human individuals. The table came from immunoSEQ multiplex PCR; TCRdb's copy has only in-frame clones and leaves some out. Among about 980,000 clones, over 60% were seen once, and the ten largest hold roughly 1.5%. Sequences were obtained from memory CD4+ T cells sorted from blood. Stated subset: CD45RA-negative fraction. These receptors were collected from a young man in good health.

The V and J genes are TRBV27 and TRBJ2-1; D is possibly TRBD2 (7 bases). CDR3 length: 14 amino acids. From germline, CDR1 is MNHEY and CDR2 SMNVEV (reference sequence). The ends were cut back, 3 bases at V and 9 bases at J, with 15 bases in the middle. CDR3 residues: CASSLGGQVGEQFF. CDR3 sequence (DNA): TGTGCCAGCAGTTTGGGGGGGCAGGTCGGTGAGCAGTTCTTC.

The chain uses TRBV5-1 and TRBJ2-1, with TRBD1 matching over 12 bases. There are 21 residues in the CDR3. V shed 4 bases, J shed 2 bases, and the junction held 19 bases outside the gene matches. Germline CDR1 and CDR2: SGHRS and YFSETQ. CDR3 protein: CASSLAPRDRGLGVPYNEQFF. The CDR3 region has the DNA TGCGCCAGCAGCCTTGCCCCCCGGGACAGGGGGCTGGGAGTCCCCTACAATGAGCAGTTCTTC.

The rearrangement joins TRBV7-2 to TRBJ1-6; 11 bases line up with TRBD1. This CDR3 has 16 residues. Trimming cost V 5 bases and J 6 bases; bases outside gene matches: 6. The germline CDR1 and CDR2 sequences are SGHTA and FQGNSA. CDR3 nucleotides: TGTGCCAGCAGCCCCGGACAGGGGGCCGTTAATTCACCCCTCCACTTT. It yields the protein CASSPGQGAVNSPLHF.

The V and J genes are TRBV11-2 and TRBJ2-5, with TRBD2 matching over 14 bases. With V trimmed by 1 base and J by 0 bases, 1 base remained unmatched. CDR3 length equals 17 residues. Germline CDR1 is SGHAT and CDR2 is FQNNGV. The CDR3 reads CASSLGTSGGHQETQYF. The DNA of the CDR3 is TGTGCCAGCAGCTTAGGGACTAGCGGGGGGCACCAAGAGACCCAGTACTTC.

This rearrangement joins TRBV4-1 to TRBJ2-5, with D perhaps matching TRBD2 (5 bases). Trimming removed 0 bases from V and 5 bases from J, with 19 bases in between. Germline V gene sequence: CDR1 MGHRA, CDR2 YSYEKL. The CDR3 has 17 amino acids. CDR3 in DNA: TGCGCCAGCAGCCAAGATCCTAACTCCGGGATAGGCGAGACCCAGTACTTC. Translation gives CASSQDPNSGIGETQYF.

The V gene is TRBV14, the J gene TRBJ2-7; 11 bases map to TRBD2. This CDR3 has 14 amino acids. With 6 bases clipped from V and 4 bases from J, the junction kept 5 bases outside the gene matches. Germline V gene sequence: CDR1 SGHDN, CDR2 FVKESK. The CDR3 sequence is CASRKTSGTYEQYF. The CDR3 DNA reads TGTGCCAGCAGGAAGACTAGCGGGACGTACGAGCAGTACTTC.

The chain uses TRBV2 and TRBJ1-4, with D uncertain. CDR1 is SNHLY, CDR2 FYNNEI, per germline. V dropped 11 bases and J dropped 0 bases, with 13 bases sitting between them. CDR3 length: 14 residues. This CDR3 reads CAATQLATNEKLFF. The CDR3 nucleotides are TGTGCCGCGACCCAGTTGGCAACTAATGAAAAACTGTTTTTT.

The V call is TRBV5-6, the J call TRBJ1-1; no firm D call. The V end lost 2 bases, the J end lost 4 bases, and 12 bases lay between the germline ends. The CDR3 runs to 14 residues. Germline CDR1 and CDR2: SGHDT and YYEEEE. The CDR3 sequence is CASSFQPSSTEAFF. The CDR3 DNA follows: TGTGCCAGCAGCTTCCAACCGAGTTCCACTGAAGCTTTCTTT.

The genes are TRBV14 and TRBJ2-5; the D gene is possibly TRBD2 (6 bases). The V end lost 2 bases, the J end lost 7 bases, and 20 bases lay between the germline ends. Germline V CDR1 and CDR2: SGHDN, FVKESK. The CDR3 has 16 residues. The CDR3 coding sequence is TGTGCCAGCAGCCAACGAGACCATCCAAACGGGGGGACCCAGTACTTC. Its protein product is CASSQRDHPNGGTQYF.

V gene TRBV6-5 combines with J gene TRBJ2-6; the D is unclear. Germline V lookup: CDR1 MNHEY, CDR2 SVGAGI. V lost 7 bases and J 1 base, leaving 5 bases between the germline ends. The CDR3 runs 13 residues. The CDR3 sequence: CASTRSGANVLTF. In DNA, the CDR3 is TGTGCCAGCACTCGATCTGGGGCCAACGTCCTGACTTTC.

This chain links TRBV9 with TRBJ1-4; the D gene is possibly TRBD1 (5 bases). V lost 4 bases and J lost 7, with 14 bases in between. CDR1 and CDR2 (germline): SGDLS, YYNGEE. This CDR3 contains 14 residues. The CDR3 spells CASSSEGRGEKLFF. In DNA form, the CDR3 reads TGTGCCAGCAGCTCGGAGGGGAGAGGTGAAAAACTGTTTTTT.

This chain joins TRBV7-2 and TRBJ2-7, with 10 bases identical to TRBD2. V was pared by 0 bases and J by 7 bases, with 15 bases of the junction left unmatched. Germline CDR1 SGHTA, CDR2 FQGNSA. The CDR3 loop spans 18 amino acids. The CDR3, as DNA: TGTGCCAGCAGCTTAGCTCCCTTGGTGCTAGCGGGAGCAGTAGAGCAGTACTTC. Encoded protein: CASSLAPLVLAGAVEQYF. Based on the CDR3 plus reference TRBV7-2 and TRBJ2-7, the full variable domain is GAGVSQSPSNKVTEKGKDVELRCDPISGHTALYWYRQSLGQGLEFLIYFQGNSAPDKSGLPSDRFSAERTGGSVSTLTIQRTQQEDSAVYLCASSLAPLVLAGAVEQYFGPGTRLTVT.

In this sample, this clone turned up many times. In the same sample, other DNA sequences code for this CDR3. This chain connects TRBV5-1 to TRBJ1-2; a possible D gene is TRBD1 (6 bases). The CDR3 has 15 amino acids. Germline assignment: CDR1 SGHRS and CDR2 YFSETQ. The V end was cut by 1 base, the J end by 0 bases, with 10 bases between. CDR3 sequence (DNA): TGCGCCAGCAGCTTGACCGGACAGTCTAACTATGGCTACACCTTC. It translates to CASSLTGQSNYGYTF.

This rearrangement joins TRBV7-2 to TRBJ1-4; TRBD1 matches 7 bases. The CDR3 is 17 amino acids. Germline CDR1 is SGHTA and CDR2 is FQGNSA. The ends lost 0 bases at V and 4 bases at J; junction bases unmatched: 8. In nucleotides, the CDR3 is TGTGCCAGCAGCTTAGCGGGGCGGGACAGCTTTAATGAAAAACTGTTTTTT. It is translated as CASSLAGRDSFNEKLFF.

The chain combines TRBV6-5 with TRBJ1-1; D gene unclear. Germline CDR1 reads MNHEY; CDR2 reads SVGAGI. V was clipped by 5 bases and J by 0 bases, with 13 bases between them. The CDR3 contains 15 residues. CDR3 sequence reads: CASSRVTALNTEAFF. In nucleotides, the CDR3 is TGTGCCAGCAGTCGGGTGACCGCGCTGAACACTGAAGCTTTCTTT.

The chain employs TRBV12-5 and TRBJ1-5; tentative D call: TRBD1 (5 bases). V was shortened by 3 bases and J by 7 bases, with 28 bases between the two germline ends. This CDR3 region has 19 residues. CDR1 is LGHNT and CDR2 is FRNRAP in the germline V gene. CDR3 nucleotides: TGTGCTAGTGGTTTTTTAGGGGTGCTAGGGGCAGGAGGTGTGCAGCCCCAGCATTTT. Protein sequence: CASGFLGVLGAGGVQPQHF.

Remarks on this clone: The sample has other DNA sequences that encode this CDR3 too. The CDR3 nucleotides are TGTGCCTGGAGTGGAGGGTTTGACACTGAAGCTTTCTTT. As protein: CAWSGGFDTEAFF. This rearrangement joins TRBV30 to TRBJ1-1; D is unresolved. This CDR3 spans 13 amino acids. Germline CDR1 reads GTSNPN; CDR2 reads SVGIG (reference sequence). V dropped 1 base and J dropped 3 bases, with 9 bases sitting between them.

The chain carries TRBV30 and TRBJ1-2; no clear D. CDR3 length equals 15 residues. Germline CDR1 and CDR2: GTSNPN and SVGIG (reference sequence). Trimming left V 0 bases short and J 8 bases short, with 19 bases between. The CDR3 protein is CAWSVRARSDQGYTF. CDR3 sequence (DNA): TGTGCCTGGAGTGTCCGGGCACGTTCAGATCAGGGCTACACCTTC.

The chain uses TRBV28 and TRBJ1-5; the D is unclear. This CDR3 is built from 13 residues. Germline CDR1 and CDR2: MDHEN and SYDVKM. Trimming shortened V by 7 bases and J by 7 bases, and 14 bases separated the two germline ends. The CDR3 region is CASNPGLKQPQHF. For the CDR3, the DNA is TGTGCCAGCAATCCGGGGTTAAAGCAGCCCCAGCATTTT.

The V call is TRBV9, the J call TRBJ1-2, with a weak D call TRBD1 (5 bases). There are 16 residues in the CDR3. Trimming took off 6 bases at V and 3 bases at J, with 21 bases between the two ends. Germline CDR1 is SGDLS and CDR2 is YYNGEE. The CDR3 sequence: CASKVSGQGSDYGYTF. CDR3 bases: TGTGCCAGCAAGGTCTCGGGGCAGGGAAGCGACTATGGCTACACCTTC.

The J gene is TRBJ2-3, the V gene TRBV19; 8 bases agree with TRBD2. The CDR3 extends over 16 amino acids. Per germline, CDR1 LNHDA and CDR2 SQIVND (reference sequence). V lost 1 base to trimming and J lost 0 bases; unmatched junction nucleotides: 3. Here the CDR3 reads CASSIVTSGSTDTQYF. As DNA, the CDR3 is TGTGCCAGTAGTATAGTAACTAGCGGAAGCACAGATACGCAGTATTTT. Full variable domain (remainder filled in from reference TRBV19 and TRBJ2-3): DGGITQSPKYLFRKEGQNVTLSCEQNLNHDAMYWYRQDPGQGLRLIYYSQIVNDFQKGDIAEGYSVSREKKESFPLTVTSAQKNPTAFYLCASSIVTSGSTDTQYFGPGTRLTVL.

The sample holds one count of this clone. V usage is TRBV27 and J usage is TRBJ1-6, with TRBD1 matching 7 bases. J lost 10 bases, V lost 4 bases, and 10 bases had no gene match. The V gene's germline CDR1 is MNHEY and CDR2 SMNVEV (reference sequence). This CDR3 is built from 15 residues. The CDR3 DNA follows: TGTGCCAGCAGTTCATCCCGACAGGGAAGGTCACCCCTCCACTTT. Translating it yields CASSSSRQGRSPLHF.

Only one count was recorded for this clone. This may stem from a read error, because a much larger clone lies one nucleotide away. The J gene is TRBJ1-6, the V gene TRBV5-4; TRBD1 agrees at 10 bases. V trimming: 4 bases; J trimming: 7 bases; junction bases outside the gene matches: 2. Per germline, CDR1 SGHNT and CDR2 YYREEE (reference sequence). The CDR3 spans 14 residues. CDR3: CASSGGQGNSPLHF. CDR3 DNA: TGTGCCAGCAGCGGGGGACAGGGGAATTCACCCCTCCACTTT.

V gene TRBV13 combines with J gene TRBJ2-5; 7 bases are shared with TRBD1. CDR3 length equals 14 residues. Looked up from germline, CDR1 is PRHDT and CDR2 is FYEKMQ (reference sequence). The V gene end was trimmed by 5 bases and the J gene end by 5 bases; junction bases not matched to a gene: 8. CDR3 DNA sequence: TGTGCCAGCAGCCGACAGGGCCGGGTCGAGACCCAGTACTTC. Residues: CASSRQGRVETQYF.

This clone was seen repeatedly, ten times or more. Other DNA sequences in this specimen translate into the identical CDR3. The chain links TRBV18 to TRBJ2-1; 8 bases fit TRBD2. CDR1 KGHSH and CDR2 LQKENI come from the germline V gene. There are 15 residues in the CDR3. Trimming at V came to 2 bases and at J to 6 bases, leaving 6 bases not matched to a gene. As DNA, the CDR3 is TGTGCCAGCTCACCAACCGGGGGACTAGTCAATGAGCAGTTCTTC. Translating it yields CASSPTGGLVNEQFF.

This rearrangement joins TRBV19 to TRBJ2-2; D may be TRBD2 (5 bases). Trimming cost V 0 bases and J 5 bases, with 7 bases left between them. This CDR3 region has 14 residues. Germline V lookup: CDR1 LNHDA, CDR2 SQIVND (reference sequence). The CDR3 DNA reads TGTGCCAGTAGTATAGAGGGAGATACCGGGGAGCTGTTTTTT. This gives the protein CASSIEGDTGELFF. Using reference TRBV19 and TRBJ2-2 for the parts outside the CDR3, the full variable domain is DGGITQSPKYLFRKEGQNVTLSCEQNLNHDAMYWYRQDPGQGLRLIYYSQIVNDFQKGDIAEGYSVSREKKESFPLTVTSAQKNPTAFYLCASSIEGDTGELFFGEGSRLTVL.